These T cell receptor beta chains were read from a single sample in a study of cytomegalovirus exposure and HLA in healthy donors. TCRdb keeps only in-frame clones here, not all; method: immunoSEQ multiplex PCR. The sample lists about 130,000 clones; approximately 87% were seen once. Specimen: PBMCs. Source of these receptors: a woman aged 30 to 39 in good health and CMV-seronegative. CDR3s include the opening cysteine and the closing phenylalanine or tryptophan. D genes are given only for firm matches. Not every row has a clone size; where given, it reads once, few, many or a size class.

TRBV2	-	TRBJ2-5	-	CASSAGETQYF	TGTGCCAGCAGCGCGGGAGAGACCCAGTACTTC
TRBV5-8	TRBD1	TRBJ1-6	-	CASSPRTGGRNSPLHF	TGTGCCAGCAGCCCGAGGACAGGGGGTCGCAATTCACCCCTCCACTTT
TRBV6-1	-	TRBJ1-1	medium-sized	CASRVYRDDTEAFF	TGTGCCAGCAGGGTGTACAGGGACGACACTGAAGCTTTCTTT
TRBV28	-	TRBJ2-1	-	CASSLPAATEQFF	TGTGCCAGCAGTTTACCGGCCGCGACAGAGCAGTTCTTC
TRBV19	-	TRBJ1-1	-	CASSILGLEAFF	TGTGCCAGTAGTATTCTGGGACTTGAAGCTTTCTTT
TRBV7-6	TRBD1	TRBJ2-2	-	CASSLIDWDSLNTGELFF	TGTGCCAGCAGCTTAATAGATTGGGACAGCCTGAACACCGGGGAGCTGTTTTTT
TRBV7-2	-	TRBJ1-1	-	CASSLTGGGTEAFF	TGTGCCAGCAGCTTAACCGGGGGAGGGACTGAAGCTTTCTTT
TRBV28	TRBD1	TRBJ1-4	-	CASSKQGGSEKLFF	TGTGCCAGCAGTAAACAGGGGGGCAGTGAAAAACTGTTTTTT
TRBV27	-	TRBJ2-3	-	CASSTQPRVRDTQYF	TGTGCCAGCAGTACCCAACCCAGGGTTCGGGATACGCAGTATTTT
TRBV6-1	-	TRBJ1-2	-	CASSVSNYGYTF	TGTGCCAGCAGTGTTAGTAACTATGGCTACACCTTC
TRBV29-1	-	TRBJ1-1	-	CSVLLGHRNTEAFF	TGCAGCGTTCTTTTAGGACATCGGAACACTGAAGCTTTCTTT
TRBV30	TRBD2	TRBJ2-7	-	CAWSVGTTLFDEQYF	TGTGCCTGGAGTGTAGGGACTACCCTCTTCGACGAGCAGTACTTC
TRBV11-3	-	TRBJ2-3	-	CASSSSGDTQYF	TGTGCCAGCAGCTCCTCGGGAGATACGCAGTATTTT
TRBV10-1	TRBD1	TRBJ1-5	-	CASRGQGAWSNQPQHF	TGCGCCAGCAGGGGACAGGGGGCGTGGAGCAATCAGCCCCAGCATTTT
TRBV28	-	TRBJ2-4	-	CASGLFEGAKNIQYF	TGTGCCAGCGGACTCTTCGAAGGGGCCAAAAACATTCAGTACTTC
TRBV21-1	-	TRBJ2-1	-	CASSKAIGTGNNEQFF	TGTGCCAGCAGCAAAGCTATCGGGACAGGCAACAATGAGCAGTTCTTC